What follows describes a single TCR beta chain. Its target is unknown. The PCR contained 60 Vbeta and 13 Jbeta primers. Sequencing was performed with immunoSEQ multiplex PCR; in TCRdb, only in-frame clones are kept and a portion is missing. Reported are 130,000 or so clones; the ten largest clones contain 2.2%. Germline assignment: CDR1 SGHDT and CDR2 YYEEEE. J gave up 0 bases and V 4 bases, and 7 bases lay outside the gene matches. The CDR3 covers 17 residues. This record belongs to a study of cytomegalovirus exposure and HLA in healthy donors. Study-wide findings and caveats: Reports indicated that the classifier achieved high specificity and sensitivity in diagnosing cytomegalovirus status. Several of the most significant clusters were apparently associated with common viral pathogens in a later analysis. Later examination showed HLA-associated TCR beta chains had greater clonal expansion than equally common others.

This chain links TRBV5-6 with TRBJ1-6; 7 nucleotides align to TRBD1. Sequenced input: PBMCs. This TCR derives from a woman younger than 35 in good health and CMV-seronegative. The CDR3 protein is CASSQGTASSYNSPLHF. Written as DNA, the CDR3 is TGTGCCAGCAGCCAAGGGACAGCAAGCTCCTATAATTCACCCCTCCACTTT.